This T cell receptor (beta chain) appears in the sequencing data of a study of cytomegalovirus exposure and HLA in healthy donors (dated by TCRdb to the late 2010s). Describing the broader study: In an earlier analysis of 450 to 750 of the donors, approximately 300 Gb of sequence data and 117 million unique TCR beta sequences from 180 million or so T cells were reported. An early release that covered fewer than 750 HLA-typed donors contained around 330 gigabases of sequencing data and 75 million to 100 million unique TCR sequences. Of the 300 to 400 genotyped donors, approximately 82% fell in the genetic ancestry cluster associated with self-reported Caucasian donors. The aim of the study was to test whether cataloging public T cell receptors could identify signatures of past pathogen exposure. The study profiled the T cell repertoires of under 850 subjects by immunosequencing and related them to cytomegalovirus serostatus. In addition to the first cohort of roughly 700 subjects, a separate validation cohort of 100 to 150 different subjects was used. The study combined high-throughput TCR immunosequencing, statistical association of individual TCRs with disease status, and machine learning to predict cytomegalovirus infection status. In a later analysis, previously published TCR beta repertoires from fewer than 750 donors were re-analyzed and high-resolution HLA genotyping was added so that TCR occurrence patterns could be studied. The later analysis used no new phenotypic data to find candidate immune exposures, relying instead on TCR beta sequences and their occurrence across donors. An earlier analysis of 500 to 650 of the donors applied high-throughput TCR beta sequencing to assess whether each TCR beta V gene segment acted as functional or pseudogenic. Donor age, sex, ethnicity and CMV serostatus were compiled together with the repertoire data. A later genetic analysis used genome-wide SNP genotypes for about three fifths of the roughly 700 donors, treating that subset as a discovery cohort. All discovery cohort repertoires had been generated on a single sequencing platform. Both class I and class II loci were covered by HLA typing, at four-digit resolution. The number of donors typed differed by locus, with 629-630 for A, B, C, DRB1 and DQB1, around 560 for DQA1, approximately 580 for DPA1, and around 460 for DPB1. Four or five DR-DQ haplotypes were treated as single units for association and clustering because of strong linkage in the cohort. Across some 400 genotyped donors of the cohort, an average of approximately 220,000 unique TCR beta nucleotide sequences per donor were sequenced, and roughly a sixth of those sequences were non-productive.

The cohort was made up of approximately 670 healthy bone marrow donors. At the time of sampling, every cohort member was nominally healthy, though immune exposures that went unrecorded were likely present. The donor was CMV seropositive and was included in the group of 250 to 300 seropositive cohort members. A peripheral blood sample was collected from each donor, and TCR beta sequencing was performed on peripheral blood mononuclear cells. Genomic DNA was extracted from the blood cell samples with the Qiagen DNeasy Blood Extraction Kit. This clone was counted only a few times. The target of this receptor is not known. No base qualities exist here, and no much larger clone lies one base off it. The CDR3 measures 16 amino acids from cysteine to phenylalanine. Only CDR3 DNA remains: 48 bases, in frame from the first base. V was cut back by 3 bases and J by 4 bases, leaving a gap of 15 bases between them. Taken from the germline V gene, the CDR1 and CDR2 loops are MDHEN and SYDVKM.

What the authors observed across the whole study: A later analysis associated roughly 17,000 TCR beta sequences with specific HLA alleles at a false discovery rate of 0.05. When HLA alleles, especially DR and DQ, strongly co-occurred, TCR associations were difficult to assign to individual alleles. A later analysis found that HLA-associated TCR beta chains were more clonally expanded and had lower generation probabilities than equally common non-associated chains. Most CMV-associated TCR beta chains appeared to be HLA-restricted in a later analysis, and the HLA associations seemed to be driven largely by CMV exposure. Cytomegalovirus status was reported to be diagnosed by the classifier with high specificity and sensitivity in both the original and validation cohorts. The study listed over 150 TCR beta chains as associated with cytomegalovirus. Because counts were too low, under 20 rarely observed V segments, including chromosome 9 orphons, were left out of the earlier analysis of approximately 580 of the donors. While some public TCRs were present in many individuals, most TCR sequences turned up only very rarely across donors. Some IMGT-functional V segments, including TRBV6-2 and TRBV6-3, could not be distinguished by the 87-base-pair reads and were therefore excluded. A further reported finding was that TCR beta sequences accurately predicted the HLA-A and HLA-B alleles for most subjects in the first cohort. In a later analysis, the rate of TCR association differed among HLA loci, with DRB1 alleles having the most associated TCRs and HLA-C alleles having the fewest. HLA typing was unavailable for some donors at each locus, so association tests used only the typed subset. In a later genetic analysis, fewer N-insertions in productive TCRs were reported among donors in an Asian-associated ancestry cluster than the roughly 700-donor mean. Sequencing depth was assumed to be roughly uniform across donors in the presence/absence analyses, though that assumption may not hold. According to a later analysis, parvovirus B19, influenza, CMV and Epstein-Barr virus appeared linked to several top co-occurrence clusters. This cohort had only TCR beta chains sequenced, and the lack of alpha or paired-chain data limited which features could be detected. An association between a missense DCLRE1C variant and V-gene and J-gene trimming of TCR beta chains was found in a later genetic analysis and replicated in an independent cohort. In an earlier analysis of over 550 of the donors, most TCR beta V segments were observed in productive rearrangements about 87% or about 30% of the time, broadly matching IMGT annotations. The only immune exposure information available for the cohort was CMV serostatus. The authors suggested that the approach could potentially be generalized to other disease states and immunological phenotypes. A cluster of highly shared sequence variants was judged likely to be a technical artifact of the sequencing pipeline. In vitro tests confirmed that a few of the cytomegalovirus-associated TCR beta chains recognize cytomegalovirus antigens. Correlated functional status among segregating V segments might be attributable to linkage disequilibrium, but an unknown experimental factor could not be ruled out.

Library preparation was by the immunoSEQ multiplex PCR assay. For the multiplex PCR, a mixture combining 60 forward primers for TCR Vbeta segments and 13 reverse primers for TCR Jbeta segments was used. The CDR3 region of rearranged TCR beta genes was amplified from genomic DNA by a multiplex PCR assay. The Illumina HiSeq System was used to sequence the amplified TCR beta libraries as 87-base-pair reads. Regarding the original processing steps: In a later analysis, tens of millions of unique TCR beta chains were counted across the roughly 670 repertoires, and approximately 11 million of these chains were shared by at least two donors. Raw reads were error-corrected and collapsed into unique sequences by a nearest-neighbor algorithm in which closely related sequences were merged to remove PCR and sequencing errors. V, D and J gene segments were assigned by aligning CDR3 sequences to IMGT reference sequences. For a sequence to be retained, at least a six-nucleotide match to both a V gene segment and a J gene segment was required. Rearrangements were called productive when the CDR3 lacked stop codons and stayed in frame with V and J; all others were non-productive. CDR3 was defined by IMGT convention, running from the second conserved V-encoded cysteine to the conserved J-encoded phenylalanine. The earlier analysis of 587 of the donors excluded sequences that lacked an unambiguous match to a single V gene segment. An earlier analysis of 500 to 700 of the donors classified V segments as functional when productive rearrangements were above 56.7% and as segregating when the standard deviation between donors was above 5%. To diagnose cytomegalovirus status from the catalog of TCR beta chain sequences, a statistical classification framework was built. In a later analysis, TCR nucleotide sequences were compared against IMGT/GENE-DB human TR gene sequences so that V and J genes could be assigned. In a later analysis, CDR3 sequences and most-parsimonious VDJ recombination scenarios were assigned using the TCRdist pipeline. In a later analysis, each TCR beta chain was defined by its CDR3 amino acid sequence together with its V-gene family, and reads without a unique V-gene family were excluded. A later analysis removed several hundred highly shared, low-generation-probability nucleotide sequences to deal with suspected cross-contamination and a sequencing artifact. For each public chain, a later analysis derived a clonal expansion index from normalized ranks of inferred template counts within each repertoire. A later analysis computed generation probabilities with a VDJ recombination model fitted to out-of-frame rearrangements, and checked the results against IGoR. Hypergeometric tests were used in a later analysis to score TCR-TCR, TCR-HLA and TCR-CMV co-occurrence, with a repertoire-size bias correction applied to the TCR pairs. To estimate false discovery rates, a later analysis permuted the HLA or CMV assignments 20 times. In a later analysis, co-occurring TCRs were grouped using DBSCAN, and TCRdist sequence similarity was added for clustering within HLA-allele-positive subsets. Repertoires with fewer than 30,000 or more than 120,000 public chains, plus five repertoires with anomalous nucleotide sharing, were excluded from co-occurrence clustering. TCRdb obtained this table from immuneACCESS and retained in-frame rearrangements with V and J assigned. These tables miss some clones; where compared with another copy, unresolved V genes account for less than half of the shortfall, and the remainder is unexplained. From that table come the V and J calls and clone size; the DNA was used to work out D and trimming. The sample table holds 100,000 or so clones, of which 80% were seen once. The ten largest make up 6% to 8% of the sample.

Sequenced sample: PBMCs. The clonotype comes from a man aged 25-45 years in good health and CMV-seropositive. The chain couples TRBV28 to TRBJ1-4; possibly the D gene is TRBD1, per 6 matching bases. CDR3 reads: CASSFGRGADNEKLFF. The sequenced DNA: TGTGCCAGCAGTTTCGGGAGGGGGGCAGATAATGAAAAACTGTTTTTT.